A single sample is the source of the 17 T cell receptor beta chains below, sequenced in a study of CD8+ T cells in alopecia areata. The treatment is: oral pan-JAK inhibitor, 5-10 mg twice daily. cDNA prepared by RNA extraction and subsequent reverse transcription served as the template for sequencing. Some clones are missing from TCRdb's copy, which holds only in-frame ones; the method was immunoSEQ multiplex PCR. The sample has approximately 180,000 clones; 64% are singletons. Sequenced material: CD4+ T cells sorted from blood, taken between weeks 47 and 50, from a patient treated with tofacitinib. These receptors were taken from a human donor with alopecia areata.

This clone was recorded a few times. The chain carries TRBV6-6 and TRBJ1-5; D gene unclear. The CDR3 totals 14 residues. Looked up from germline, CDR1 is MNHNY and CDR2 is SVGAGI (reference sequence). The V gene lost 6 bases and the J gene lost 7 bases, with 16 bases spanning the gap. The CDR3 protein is CASRHIRPRQPQHF. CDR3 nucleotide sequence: TGTGCCAGCAGACACATACGGCCTAGACAGCCCCAGCATTTT.

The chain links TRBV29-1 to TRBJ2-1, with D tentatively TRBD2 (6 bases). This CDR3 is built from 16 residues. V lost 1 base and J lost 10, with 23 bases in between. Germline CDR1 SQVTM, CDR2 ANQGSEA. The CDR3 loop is CSVEGGMMGPPREQFF. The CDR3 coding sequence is TGCAGCGTTGAAGGCGGGATGATGGGCCCGCCGAGGGAGCAGTTCTTC.

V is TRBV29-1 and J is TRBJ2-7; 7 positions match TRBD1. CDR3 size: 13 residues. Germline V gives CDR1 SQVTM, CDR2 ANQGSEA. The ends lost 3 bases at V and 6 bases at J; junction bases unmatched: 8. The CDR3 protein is CSVEDMAGGEQYF. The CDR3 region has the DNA TGCAGCGTTGAGGATATGGCAGGGGGCGAGCAGTACTTC.

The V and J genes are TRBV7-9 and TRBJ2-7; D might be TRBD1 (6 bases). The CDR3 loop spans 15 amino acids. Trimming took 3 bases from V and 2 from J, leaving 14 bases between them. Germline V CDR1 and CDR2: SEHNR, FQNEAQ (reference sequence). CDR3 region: CASSLRQGPTYEQYF. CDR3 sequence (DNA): TGTGCCAGCAGCTTGCGCCAGGGGCCGACCTACGAGCAGTACTTC.

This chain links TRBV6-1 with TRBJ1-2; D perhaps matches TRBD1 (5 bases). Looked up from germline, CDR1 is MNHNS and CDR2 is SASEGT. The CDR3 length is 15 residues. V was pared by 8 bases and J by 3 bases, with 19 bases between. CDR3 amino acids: CASSGSRSGDYGYTF. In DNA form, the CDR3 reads TGTGCCAGCTCAGGATCGAGGTCGGGGGACTATGGCTACACCTTC.

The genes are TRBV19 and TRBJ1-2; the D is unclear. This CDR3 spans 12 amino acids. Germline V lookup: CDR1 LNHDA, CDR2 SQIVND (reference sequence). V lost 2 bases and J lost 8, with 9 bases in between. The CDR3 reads CASSIKGSGYTF. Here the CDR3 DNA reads TGTGCCAGTAGTATAAAAGGGTCGGGCTACACCTTC.

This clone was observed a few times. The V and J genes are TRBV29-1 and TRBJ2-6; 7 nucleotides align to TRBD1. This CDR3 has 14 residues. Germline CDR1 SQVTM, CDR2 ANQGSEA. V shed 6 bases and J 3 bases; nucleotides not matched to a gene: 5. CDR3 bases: TGCAGCGTAGAGCAGGGGGTTGGGGCCAACGTCCTGACTTTC. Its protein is CSVEQGVGANVLTF.

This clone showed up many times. As DNA, the CDR3 is TGTGCCAGTAGGACTAAATCTGGGACAGAAGTCACCTACAACTCTGGAAACACCATATATTTT. Translating gives CASRTKSGTEVTYNSGNTIYF. This chain uses TRBV19 with TRBJ1-3; 7 positions agree with TRBD1. Germline V lookup: CDR1 LNHDA, CDR2 SQIVND (reference sequence). The CDR3 runs 21 residues. V shed 6 bases and J 0 bases; nucleotides not matched to a gene: 23.

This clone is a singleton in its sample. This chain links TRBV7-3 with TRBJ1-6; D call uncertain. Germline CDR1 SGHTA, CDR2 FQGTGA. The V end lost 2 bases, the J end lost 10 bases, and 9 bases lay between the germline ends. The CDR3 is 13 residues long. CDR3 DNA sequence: TGTGCCAGCAGCTTATCTAGTGGATCACCCCTCCACTTT. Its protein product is CASSLSSGSPLHF.

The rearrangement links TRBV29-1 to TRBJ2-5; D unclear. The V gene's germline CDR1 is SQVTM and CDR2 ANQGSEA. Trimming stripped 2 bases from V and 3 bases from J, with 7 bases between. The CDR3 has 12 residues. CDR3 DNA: TGCAGCGTTGAAAGGAGAGAAGAGACCCAGTACTTC. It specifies CSVERREETQYF. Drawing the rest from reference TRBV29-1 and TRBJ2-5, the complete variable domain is SAVISQKPSRDICQRGTSLTIQCQVDSQVTMMFWYRQQPGQSLTLIATANQGSEATYESGFVIDKFPISRPNLTFSTLTVSNMSPEDSSIYLCSVERREETQYFGPGTRLLVL.

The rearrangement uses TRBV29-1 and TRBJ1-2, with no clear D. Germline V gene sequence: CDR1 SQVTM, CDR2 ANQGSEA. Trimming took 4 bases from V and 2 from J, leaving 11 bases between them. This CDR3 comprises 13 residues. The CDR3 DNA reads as TGCAGCGTTGTAGGCAGTAACAACTATGGCTACACCTTC. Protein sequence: CSVVGSNNYGYTF.

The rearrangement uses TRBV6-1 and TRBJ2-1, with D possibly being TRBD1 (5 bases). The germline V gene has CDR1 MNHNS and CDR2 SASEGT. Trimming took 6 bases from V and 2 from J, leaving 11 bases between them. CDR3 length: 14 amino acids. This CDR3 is CASRGLLTYNEQFF. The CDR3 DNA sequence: TGTGCCAGCAGGGGGCTATTAACCTACAATGAGCAGTTCTTC.

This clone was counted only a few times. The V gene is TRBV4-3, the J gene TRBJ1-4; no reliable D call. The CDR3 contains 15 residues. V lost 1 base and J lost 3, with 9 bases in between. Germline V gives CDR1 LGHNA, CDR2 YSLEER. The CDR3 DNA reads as TGCGCCAGCAGCCAAGGGGCAGGCTCTAATGAAAAACTGTTTTTT. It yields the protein CASSQGAGSNEKLFF.

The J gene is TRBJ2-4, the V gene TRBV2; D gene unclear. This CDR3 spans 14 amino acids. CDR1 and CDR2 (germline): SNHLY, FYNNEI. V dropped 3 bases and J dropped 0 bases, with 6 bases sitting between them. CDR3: CASSEALAKNIQYF. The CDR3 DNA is TGTGCCAGCAGTGAGGCTCTAGCCAAAAACATTCAGTACTTC.

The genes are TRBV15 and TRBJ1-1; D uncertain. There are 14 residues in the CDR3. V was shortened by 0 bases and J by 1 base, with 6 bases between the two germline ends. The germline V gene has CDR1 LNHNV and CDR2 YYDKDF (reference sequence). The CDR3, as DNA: TGTGCCACCAGCAGAGAGGGCGGGAACACTGAAGCTTTCTTT. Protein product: CATSREGGNTEAFF. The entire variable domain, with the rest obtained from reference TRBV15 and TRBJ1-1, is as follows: DAMVIQNPRYQVTQFGKPVTLSCSQTLNHNVMYWYQQKSSQAPKLLFHYYDKDFNNEADTPDNFQSRRPNTSFCFLDIRSPGLGDTAMYLCATSREGGNTEAFFGQGTRLTVV.

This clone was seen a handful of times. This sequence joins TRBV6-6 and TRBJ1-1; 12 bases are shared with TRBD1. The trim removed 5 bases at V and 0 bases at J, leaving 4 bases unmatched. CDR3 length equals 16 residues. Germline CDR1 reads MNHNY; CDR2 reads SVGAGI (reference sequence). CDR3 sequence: CASSLGTGGMNTEAFF. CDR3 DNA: TGTGCCAGCAGTCTCGGGACAGGGGGCATGAACACTGAAGCTTTCTTT.

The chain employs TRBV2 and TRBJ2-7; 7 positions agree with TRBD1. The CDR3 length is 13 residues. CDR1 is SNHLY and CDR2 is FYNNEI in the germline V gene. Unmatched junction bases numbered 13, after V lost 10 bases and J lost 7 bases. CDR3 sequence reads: CAIRGTTRKEQYF. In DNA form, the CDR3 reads TGTGCCATCAGGGGGACAACCCGGAAGGAGCAGTACTTC.